The count of the clone carrying this T cell receptor beta chain is one. Assay used: immunoSEQ multiplex PCR; TCRdb lists only in-frame clones, some missing. Of about 63,000 clones in the sample, approximately 80% were seen once. This sample was included in a study of early stage breast cancer tumors. Study-level background: Average read coverage per sample was 9.5 to 10-fold.

V gave up 6 bases and J gave up 0 bases; unmatched junction bases: 0. Germline V CDR1 and CDR2: MDHEN, SYDVKM. CDR3 length: 13 amino acids. The chain recombines TRBV28 with TRBJ2-7; 9 nucleotides agree with TRBD1. The sequence was obtained from a person aged 30 to 39 with breast cancer. The sample taken for sequencing was blood. Here the CDR3 DNA reads TGTGCCAGCAGGACAGGGGGCTCCTACGAGCAGTACTTC. This codes for CASRTGGSYEQYF.